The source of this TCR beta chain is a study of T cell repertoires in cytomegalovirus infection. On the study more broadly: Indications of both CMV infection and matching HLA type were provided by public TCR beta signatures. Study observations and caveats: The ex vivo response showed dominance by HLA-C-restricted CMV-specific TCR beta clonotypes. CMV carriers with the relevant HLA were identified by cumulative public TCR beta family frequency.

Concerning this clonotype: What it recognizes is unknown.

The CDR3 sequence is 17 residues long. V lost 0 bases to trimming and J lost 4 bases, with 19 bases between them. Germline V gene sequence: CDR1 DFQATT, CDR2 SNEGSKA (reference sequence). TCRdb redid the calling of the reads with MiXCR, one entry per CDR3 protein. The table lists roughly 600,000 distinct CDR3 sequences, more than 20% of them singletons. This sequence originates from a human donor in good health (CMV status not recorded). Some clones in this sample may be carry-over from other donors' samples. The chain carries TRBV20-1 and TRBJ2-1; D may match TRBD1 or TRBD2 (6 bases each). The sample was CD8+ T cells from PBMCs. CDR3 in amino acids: CSARDMKARGGYNEQFF. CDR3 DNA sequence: TGCAGTGCTAGAGATATGAAAGCCAGGGGAGGATACAATGAGCAGTTCTTC.